This TCR beta chain was sequenced during a study of OX40 agonist ivuxolimab in advanced cancers. Blood was sampled at baseline, cycle 4 day 1, and cycle 7 day 1. TCRdb keeps only in-frame clones here, not all; method: immunoSEQ multiplex PCR. This sample has 60,000 to 75,000 clones, with roughly four fifths found just once. The TCR was taken from an adult with an advanced solid tumor such as melanoma, head and neck, liver or kidney cancer. Material: CD4+ or CD8+ T cells sorted from blood, obtained in a trial of the OX40 agonist ivuxolimab.

CDR3: CASSLSRQLNEKLFF. In nucleotides, the CDR3 is TGTGCCAGCAGTTTATCACGACAGTTAAATGAAAAACTGTTTTTT. The chain has TRBV28 and TRBJ1-4; the D gene is possibly TRBD1 (5 bases). V lost 1 base to trimming and J lost 5 bases, with 11 bases between them. The germline gives CDR1 MDHEN, CDR2 SYDVKM. CDR3 size: 15 residues.